Following are 26 T cell receptor beta chains from one sample sequenced in a study of shared clonotypes between healthy human individuals. Using immunoSEQ multiplex PCR, the repertoire was profiled, and TCRdb retains in-frame clones only, with some absent. The table includes fewer than 3 million clones, approximately 90% detected once. The specimen was naive CD4+ T cells from PBMCs. The subset is: CD45RA+ positively selected. Receptors were obtained from a man aged 18-30 years in good health. Some clones in this sample may be carry-over from other donors' samples.

This clone came up once. The chain uses TRBV11-1 and TRBJ2-1; D perhaps matches TRBD2 (6 bases). The CDR3 spans 16 residues. The V gene lost 3 bases and the J gene lost 8 bases, with 20 bases spanning the gap. The V gene's germline CDR1 is SGHAT and CDR2 FQDESV (reference sequence). CDR3 bases: TGTGCCAGCAGCTTTCCGTTGGGACCAGCGGGCGATGAGCAGTTCTTC. Encoded protein: CASSFPLGPAGDEQFF.

The chain combines TRBV5-4 with TRBJ1-1; possibly TRBD1 for D (5 bases). Trimming removed 4 bases at V and 0 bases at J, with 10 bases between. The CDR3 extends over 14 amino acids. CDR1 and CDR2 from the germline V gene are SGHNT and YYREEE (reference sequence). The CDR3 sequence is CASSAGPVNTEAFF. CDR3 DNA sequence: TGTGCCAGCAGCGCGGGACCGGTGAACACTGAAGCTTTCTTT.

This chain joins TRBV28 and TRBJ2-1; the D gene is possibly TRBD2 (5 bases). The CDR3 runs to 15 residues. Germline V gene sequence: CDR1 MDHEN, CDR2 SYDVKM. Trimming removed 8 bases at V and 4 bases at J, with 18 bases between. The CDR3 is CASCLVGVGYNEQFF. The CDR3 DNA reads as TGTGCCAGCTGCCTTGTGGGAGTCGGGTACAATGAGCAGTTCTTC.

The chain couples TRBV5-1 to TRBJ2-5; tentative D call: TRBD2 (6 bases). From germline, CDR1 is SGHRS and CDR2 YFSETQ. V dropped 4 bases and J dropped 4 bases, with 20 bases sitting between them. The CDR3 is 16 amino acids. CDR3 residues: CASSQIGGAAGETQYF. In DNA, the CDR3 is TGCGCCAGCAGCCAGATCGGAGGGGCCGCGGGAGAGACCCAGTACTTC.

This sequence joins TRBV6-5 and TRBJ1-1; tentatively, D is TRBD1 (5 bases). The CDR3 totals 16 residues. Germline V CDR1 and CDR2: MNHEY, SVGAGI. The V end lost 3 bases, the J end lost 2 bases, and 16 bases lay between the germline ends. CDR3 region: CASSYATGHSNTEAFF. CDR3 in DNA: TGTGCCAGCAGTTATGCAACTGGACACTCAAACACTGAAGCTTTCTTT.

The J gene is TRBJ2-3, the V gene TRBV11-1; no reliable D call. Germline V CDR1 and CDR2: SGHAT, FQDESV (reference sequence). The length of the CDR3 is 14 residues. The germline V and J ends were trimmed by 3 bases and 1 base, with 8 bases remaining between them. The CDR3 protein is CASSLVFGTDTQYF. The CDR3, as DNA: TGTGCCAGCAGCTTGGTTTTCGGCACAGATACGCAGTATTTT.

V usage is TRBV20-1 and J usage is TRBJ2-7; 8 positions agree with TRBD2. The ends lost 4 bases at V and 12 bases at J; junction bases unmatched: 8. The germline V gene encodes CDR1 DFQATT and CDR2 SNEGSKA (reference sequence). This CDR3 spans 11 amino acids. The CDR3 DNA sequence: TGCAGTGCTACCAGGACTAGCTTGACGTACTTC. It encodes CSATRTSLTYF.

The chain links TRBV27 to TRBJ2-7; the D gene is possibly TRBD1 (5 bases). Germline V gene sequence: CDR1 MNHEY, CDR2 SMNVEV (reference sequence). Between the trimmed V and J ends, which lost 7 bases and 4 bases, there was a span of 17 bases. The CDR3 is 14 residues long. The CDR3 coding sequence is TGTGCCAGCAAGCACCAGGGTACTGGGTACGAGCAGTACTTC. It specifies CASKHQGTGYEQYF.

The rearrangement joins TRBV11-2 to TRBJ1-4; D might be TRBD1 (5 bases). The V gene's germline CDR1 is SGHAT and CDR2 FQNNGV. This CDR3 contains 15 residues. V was clipped by 5 bases and J by 7 bases, with 17 bases between them. CDR3 sequence: CASSPGGTWGEKLFF. The CDR3 DNA reads TGTGCCAGCAGCCCCGGCGGGACGTGGGGTGAAAAACTGTTTTTT.

Note on this clone: The identical CDR3 is also encoded by other nucleotide sequences in the sample. The chain has TRBV5-1 and TRBJ1-5; D call uncertain. The CDR3 runs to 15 residues. Germline-derived CDR1 and CDR2 are SGHRS and YFSETQ. With 0 bases removed from V and 0 bases from J, the gap between germline ends came to 7 bases. CDR3 loop: CASSLVGNSNQPQHF. The CDR3, as DNA: TGCGCCAGCAGCTTGGTCGGGAATAGCAATCAGCCCCAGCATTTT.

V is TRBV19 and J is TRBJ1-2; 8 nucleotides match TRBD1. The V and J ends lost 1 base and 8 bases, in that order; junction bases with no gene match: 6. Germline V gives CDR1 LNHDA, CDR2 SQIVND (reference sequence). This CDR3 is built from 14 residues. The CDR3 region is CASSIARGPRGYTF. The CDR3 coding sequence is TGTGCCAGTAGTATAGCCAGGGGGCCCCGAGGCTACACCTTC.

This clone was seen a single time. V is TRBV28 and J is TRBJ1-2, with D perhaps matching TRBD1 (5 bases). V dropped 6 bases and J dropped 3 bases, with 17 bases sitting between them. The length of the CDR3 is 15 residues. In germline, CDR1 is MDHEN, CDR2 SYDVKM. The CDR3 bases are TGTGCCAGCAGCAGCGGGGGGGAGGGCGACTATGGCTACACCTTC. The encoded protein is CASSSGGEGDYGYTF.

This chain uses TRBV27 with TRBJ2-3; 9 nucleotides match TRBD2. This CDR3 comprises 18 residues. The V gene end was trimmed by 8 bases and the J gene end by 1 base; junction bases not matched to a gene: 16. Germline values: CDR1 MNHEY, CDR2 SMNVEV (reference sequence). CDR3 region: CASHLSAGGGARTDTQYF. The CDR3 coding sequence is TGTGCCAGCCACCTCTCGGCGGGAGGGGGAGCTCGCACAGATACGCAGTATTTT.

The chain joins TRBV29-1 to TRBJ2-7, with TRBD1 matching 11 bases. The V gene's germline CDR1 is SQVTM and CDR2 ANQGSEA. The J segment lost 5 bases and the V segment lost 5 bases, leaving 8 bases of the junction unmatched. The CDR3 spans 14 residues. In nucleotides, the CDR3 is TGCAGCGTTTCCCTCGGACAGGGGGCTCACGAGCAGTACTTC. This translates into CSVSLGQGAHEQYF.

V and J are TRBV11-1 and TRBJ2-2; no definite D call. This CDR3 comprises 17 residues. The V end was cut by 5 bases, the J end by 5 bases, with 21 bases between. Germline CDR1 SGHAT, CDR2 FQDESV (reference sequence). DNA of the CDR3: TGTGCCAGCAGCCAAGGGTCAGGTGAAGTAGGAACCGGGGAGCTGTTTTTT. Encoded protein: CASSQGSGEVGTGELFF.

This sequence joins TRBV7-9 and TRBJ2-3; 7 bases line up with TRBD1. This CDR3 region has 16 residues. Germline V gives CDR1 SEHNR, CDR2 FQNEAQ (reference sequence). After removal of 2 bases from V and 4 bases from J, the junction contained 9 bases not matched to a gene. CDR3 DNA: TGTGCCAGCAGCTTAAGGGGGCGAGATATAGCAGATACGCAGTATTTT. It is translated as CASSLRGRDIADTQYF.

The V and J genes are TRBV2 and TRBJ2-3; perhaps TRBD2 as D (5 bases). V lost 4 bases and J lost 8, with 7 bases in between. The CDR3 runs to 11 residues. Germline CDR1 and CDR2: SNHLY and FYNNEI. Here the CDR3 DNA reads TGTGCCAGCAGTGTTGGAGGTACGCAGTATTTT. This translates into CASSVGGTQYF.

Note on this clone: The junction differs from germline at one of its ends, possibly a read error. The chain has TRBV28 and TRBJ2-5; D may be TRBD1 (6 bases). The V gene's germline CDR1 is MDHEN and CDR2 SYDVKM. The CDR3 has 14 amino acids. The CDR3 loop is CASSLSGARETQYF. As DNA, the CDR3 is TGTGCCAGTAGTTTATCAGGGGCGAGGGAGACCCAGTACTTC.

The CDR3 spells CASRDAAGTGAYNEQFF. CDR3 nucleotide sequence: TGTGCCAGCAGGGACGCCGCTGGGACAGGGGCCTACAATGAGCAGTTCTTC. The V gene is TRBV27, the J gene TRBJ2-1, with 10 bases fitting TRBD1. This CDR3 has 17 amino acids. V trimming: 6 bases; J trimming: 2 bases; junction bases outside the gene matches: 10. CDR1 is MNHEY, CDR2 SMNVEV, per germline (reference sequence).

J is TRBJ2-2 and V is TRBV19; 9 bases line up with TRBD1. The ends lost 6 bases at V and 4 bases at J; junction bases unmatched: 12. CDR1 and CDR2 from the germline V gene are LNHDA and SQIVND (reference sequence). The CDR3 has 17 residues. This chain's CDR3 is CASSEYPGTGSTGELFF. Here the CDR3 DNA reads TGTGCCAGTAGCGAATACCCCGGGACAGGGTCCACCGGGGAGCTGTTTTTT.

The J gene is TRBJ2-7, the V gene TRBV7-3; TRBD2 aligns across 10 bases. In germline, CDR1 is SGHTA, CDR2 FQGTGA. V gave up 6 bases and J gave up 3 bases; unmatched junction bases: 5. The CDR3 is 14 residues long. The CDR3 loop is CASSLSSGSYEQYF. CDR3 nucleotide sequence: TGTGCCAGCAGTCTCTCTAGCGGGAGCTACGAGCAGTACTTC.

The V and J genes are TRBV7-2 and TRBJ2-3, with 7 bases that match TRBD1. The CDR3 runs 17 residues. The J segment lost 0 bases and the V segment lost 5 bases, leaving 11 bases of the junction unmatched. Germline CDR1 SGHTA, CDR2 FQGNSA. The CDR3 spells CASSPRPGTASTDTQYF. The CDR3 bases are TGTGCCAGCAGCCCCCGCCCCGGGACAGCTAGCACAGATACGCAGTATTTT.

The chain recombines TRBV28 with TRBJ1-4; D is undetermined. Deletions cut 6 bases from V and 6 bases from J, with 11 bases between. CDR3 length: 13 residues. CDR1 and CDR2 from the germline V gene are MDHEN and SYDVKM. The CDR3, as DNA: TGTGCCAGCAGGACCGGGTCCCATGAAAAACTGTTTTTT. Protein product: CASRTGSHEKLFF.

This chain links TRBV5-1 with TRBJ1-1; 8 nucleotides line up with TRBD1. Losses at the gene ends were 4 bases for V and 10 bases for J; bases not matched to a gene: 9. Looked up from germline, CDR1 is SGHRS and CDR2 is YFSETQ. The CDR3 is 13 residues long. The CDR3 is CASSPQGDLAAFF. CDR3 nucleotide sequence: TGCGCCAGCAGCCCACAGGGGGATTTGGCAGCTTTCTTT.

The chain uses TRBV5-1 and TRBJ2-6, with D perhaps TRBD1 (5 bases). The CDR3 covers 17 residues. V lost 4 bases and J 0 bases, leaving 14 bases between the germline ends. Germline assignment: CDR1 SGHRS and CDR2 YFSETQ. The CDR3 bases are TGCGCCAGCAGCCCCAGGACACCAAGCTCTGGGGCCAACGTCCTGACTTTC. This encodes CASSPRTPSSGANVLTF.

This clone was observed once. The sample contains more than one DNA sequence encoding this CDR3. The V call is TRBV5-4, the J call TRBJ2-7; TRBD1 matches at 9 bases. With V trimmed by 0 bases and J by 2 bases, 0 bases remained unmatched. The CDR3 sequence is 14 residues long. CDR1 SGHNT and CDR2 YYREEE come from the germline V gene (reference sequence). CDR3 loop: CASSLGTGAYEQYF. CDR3 coding DNA: TGTGCCAGCAGCTTGGGGACAGGGGCCTACGAGCAGTACTTC.